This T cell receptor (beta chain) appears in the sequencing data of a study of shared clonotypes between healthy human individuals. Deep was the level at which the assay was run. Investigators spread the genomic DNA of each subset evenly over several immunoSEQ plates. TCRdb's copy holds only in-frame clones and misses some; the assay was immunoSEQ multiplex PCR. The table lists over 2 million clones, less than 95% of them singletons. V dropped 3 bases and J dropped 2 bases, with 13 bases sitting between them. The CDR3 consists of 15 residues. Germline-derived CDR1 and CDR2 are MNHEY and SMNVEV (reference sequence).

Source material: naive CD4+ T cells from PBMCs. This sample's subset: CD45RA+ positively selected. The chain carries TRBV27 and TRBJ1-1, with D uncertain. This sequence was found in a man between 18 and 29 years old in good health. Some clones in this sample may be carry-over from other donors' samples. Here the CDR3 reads CASSLMGNPNTEAFF. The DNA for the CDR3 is TGTGCCAGCAGTTTGATGGGGAATCCTAACACTGAAGCTTTCTTT.